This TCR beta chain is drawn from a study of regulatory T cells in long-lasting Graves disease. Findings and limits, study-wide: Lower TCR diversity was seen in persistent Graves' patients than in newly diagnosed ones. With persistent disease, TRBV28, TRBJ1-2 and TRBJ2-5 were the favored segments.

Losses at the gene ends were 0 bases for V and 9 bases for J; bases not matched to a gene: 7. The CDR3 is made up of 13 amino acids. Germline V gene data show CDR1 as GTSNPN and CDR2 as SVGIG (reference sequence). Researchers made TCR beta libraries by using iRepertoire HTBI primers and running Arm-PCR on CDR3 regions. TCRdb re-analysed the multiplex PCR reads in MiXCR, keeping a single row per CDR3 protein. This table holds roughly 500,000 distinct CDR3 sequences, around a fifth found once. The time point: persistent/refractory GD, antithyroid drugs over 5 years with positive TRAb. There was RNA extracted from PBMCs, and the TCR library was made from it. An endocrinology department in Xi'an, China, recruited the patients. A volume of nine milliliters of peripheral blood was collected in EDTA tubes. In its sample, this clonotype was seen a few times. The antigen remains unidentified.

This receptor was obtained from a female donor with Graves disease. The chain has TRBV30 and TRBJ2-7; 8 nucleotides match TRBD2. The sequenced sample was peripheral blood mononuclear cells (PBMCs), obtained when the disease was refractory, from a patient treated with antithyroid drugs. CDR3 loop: CAWSVPAGDVQYF. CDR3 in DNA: TGTGCCTGGAGTGTGCCAGCGGGAGATGTGCAGTACTTC.